The next 23 T cell receptor beta chains were all read from a single sample in a study of T cells in tuberculosis. Measured with immunoSEQ multiplex PCR; TCRdb has only the in-frame clones, and not every one. The data contain around 26,000 clones, roughly 92% of them seen just once; the ten biggest clones take up 17%. The sample consisted of PBMCs. Receptors were obtained from a donor aged 10-29 years with latent tuberculosis or without tuberculosis infection. Some clones in this sample may be carry-over from other donors' samples.

The gene calls are TRBV5-6 and TRBJ2-7; unclear D gene. Germline values: CDR1 SGHDT, CDR2 YYEEEE. V was clipped by 3 bases and J by 2 bases, with 12 bases between them. This CDR3 is built from 14 residues. The DNA of the CDR3 is TGTGCCAGCAGCTCGGGTGGAACCCCCTACGAGCAGTACTTC. This codes for CASSSGGTPYEQYF.

The chain recombines TRBV5-8 with TRBJ1-5, with 8 bases aligning to TRBD1. This CDR3 spans 17 amino acids. Germline CDR1 is SGHTS and CDR2 is YDEGEE. Trimming at V came to 2 bases and at J to 0 bases, leaving 7 bases not matched to a gene. This chain's CDR3 is CASSFRRGLNSNQPQHF. CDR3 DNA sequence: TGTGCCAGCAGCTTCCGCAGGGGGCTAAATAGCAATCAGCCCCAGCATTTT.

Here the CDR3 reads CASSHRLEDRENTEAFF. In nucleotides, the CDR3 is TGTGCCAGCAGTCACCGACTTGAGGACAGAGAGAACACTGAAGCTTTCTTT. V and J are TRBV25-1 and TRBJ1-1; TRBD1 might be the D (6 bases). V dropped 5 bases and J dropped 1 base, with 20 bases sitting between them. This CDR3 has 17 residues. Per germline, CDR1 MGHDK and CDR2 SYGVNS.

The count of this clone is one. V gene TRBV5-1 combines with J gene TRBJ1-4; the D gene is possibly TRBD1 (5 bases). The CDR3 covers 13 residues. Trimming left V 7 bases short and J 7 bases short, with 14 bases between. The germline gives CDR1 SGHRS, CDR2 YFSETQ. CDR3 protein: CASGRGFGEKLFF. CDR3 bases: TGCGCCAGCGGGCGGGGGTTTGGTGAAAAACTGTTTTTT.

The chain couples TRBV18 to TRBJ2-2; perhaps TRBD1 as D (6 bases). CDR3 length: 16 amino acids. Germline lookup yields CDR1 KGHSH and CDR2 LQKENI. The ends were cut back, 1 base at V and 1 base at J, with 10 bases in the middle. CDR3 coding DNA: TGTGCCAGCTCACCACAGCGCAGGGGGAACACCGGGGAGCTGTTTTTT. Translation: CASSPQRRGNTGELFF.

The chain combines TRBV9 with TRBJ2-7, with 10 bases identical to TRBD1. Trimming cost V 0 bases and J 5 bases; bases outside gene matches: 5. The CDR3 is 15 amino acids. Germline CDR1 reads SGDLS; CDR2 reads YYNGEE. DNA of the CDR3: TGTGCCAGCAGCGTAGGACAGGGGGCGCGCAACGAGCAGTACTTC. It specifies CASSVGQGARNEQYF.

The V gene is TRBV4-3, the J gene TRBJ2-3, with TRBD2 identical over 13 bases. The germline CDR1 and CDR2 sequences are LGHNA and YSLEER. The junction had 5 bases not matched to a gene; V was cut back by 3 bases and J by 2 bases. CDR3 size: 17 residues. The CDR3 spells CASSHKTSGRATDTQYF. For the CDR3, the DNA is TGCGCCAGCAGCCATAAAACTAGCGGGAGGGCCACAGATACGCAGTATTTT.

The rearrangement uses TRBV11-2 and TRBJ2-7; D is uncertain. V shed 6 bases and J shed 6 bases, with 15 bases lying between them. Germline loops: CDR1 SGHAT, CDR2 FQNNGV. This CDR3 spans 13 amino acids. The chain's CDR3 is CASRTTSSGEQYF. The CDR3 coding sequence is TGTGCCAGCAGAACCACTTCATCGGGCGAGCAGTACTTC.

The V call is TRBV18, the J call TRBJ2-7; 11 positions agree with TRBD2. CDR1 is KGHSH and CDR2 is LQKENI in the germline V gene. This CDR3 is 19 amino acids long. V gave up 0 bases and J gave up 3 bases; unmatched junction bases: 13. CDR3 in amino acids: CASSPPIGLAGGFGYEQYF. In DNA, the CDR3 is TGTGCCAGCTCACCACCGATCGGGCTAGCGGGAGGTTTCGGCTACGAGCAGTACTTC.

This rearrangement joins TRBV4-1 to TRBJ2-3, with a weak D call TRBD1 (6 bases). The germline V gene has CDR1 MGHRA and CDR2 YSYEKL. With 4 bases removed from V and 9 bases from J, the gap between germline ends came to 17 bases. The CDR3 contains 14 residues. CDR3 region: CASSPLGQSQTQYF. Written as DNA, the CDR3 is TGCGCCAGCAGCCCCTTAGGACAGTCCCAGACGCAGTATTTT.

J is TRBJ2-1 and V is TRBV25-1; D call uncertain. V lost 3 bases to trimming and J lost 4 bases, with 16 bases between them. Germline-derived CDR1 and CDR2 are MGHDK and SYGVNS. The CDR3 consists of 16 residues. CDR3 region: CASSDNGPTTYNEQFF. CDR3 nucleotides: TGTGCCAGCAGTGACAATGGGCCGACCACTTACAATGAGCAGTTCTTC.

The rearrangement uses TRBV6-5 and TRBJ2-7; possible D gene TRBD2, 6 bases. The V end was cut by 8 bases, the J end by 1 base, with 12 bases between. Germline lookup yields CDR1 MNHEY and CDR2 SVGAGI. CDR3 length equals 13 residues. The CDR3 nucleotides read TGTGCCAGCCAATCGGGGGTTTCCTACGAGCAGTACTTC. Translated, it gives CASQSGVSYEQYF.

The chain employs TRBV11-1 and TRBJ1-2; TRBD1 agrees at 9 bases. The V gene end was trimmed by 5 bases and the J gene end by 7 bases; junction bases not matched to a gene: 8. The CDR3 has 14 amino acids. Germline loops: CDR1 SGHAT, CDR2 FQDESV (reference sequence). The DNA for the CDR3 is TGTGCCAGCAGCCTTGGACAGGGGACGGGTGGCTACACCTTC. It encodes CASSLGQGTGGYTF.

The rearrangement joins TRBV12-5 to TRBJ2-1; D not resolved. Trimming pared 7 bases from V and 9 bases from J, leaving 19 bases between. The CDR3 spans 14 residues. Germline-derived CDR1 and CDR2 are LGHNT and FRNRAP. The CDR3 nucleotides read TGTGCTAGTGCCGTAGGAATAGTTTCGGGTGAGCAGTTCTTC. As protein: CASAVGIVSGEQFF.

V and J are TRBV10-3 and TRBJ1-1; 9 nucleotides agree with TRBD1. The CDR3 spans 19 residues. Trimming at V came to 3 bases and at J to 1 base, leaving 15 bases not matched to a gene. Germline values: CDR1 ENHRY, CDR2 SYGVKD. CDR3 protein: CAISEHRGQGSKKNTEAFF. DNA of the CDR3: TGTGCCATCAGTGAACATAGGGGACAGGGAAGTAAGAAGAACACTGAAGCTTTCTTT.

The genes are TRBV6-5 and TRBJ2-7, with TRBD1 matching over 7 bases. Trimming cost V 6 bases and J 2 bases; bases outside gene matches: 7. The CDR3 covers 14 residues. Germline CDR1 MNHEY, CDR2 SVGAGI. CDR3 in DNA: TGTGCCAGCAGGCTCGACAGGGCCACCTACGAGCAGTACTTC. It specifies CASRLDRATYEQYF.

This chain uses TRBV6-5 with TRBJ2-3; TRBD2 is a possible D gene (5 bases). V lost 6 bases and J lost 6, with 13 bases in between. Per germline, CDR1 MNHEY and CDR2 SVGAGI. This CDR3 region has 13 residues. DNA of the CDR3: TGTGCCAGCAGCTCCGGAGGCGCGGATACGCAGTATTTT. As protein: CASSSGGADTQYF.

The chain employs TRBV15 and TRBJ1-6, with a tentative D call TRBD1 (5 bases). Germline CDR1 reads LNHNV; CDR2 reads YYDKDF (reference sequence). There are 14 residues in the CDR3. Trimming took 5 bases from V and 9 from J, leaving 14 bases between them. Written as DNA, the CDR3 is TGTGCCACCAGCCCGACAGACAACGGTTCACCCCTCCACTTT. Encoded protein: CATSPTDNGSPLHF.

The chain couples TRBV6-5 to TRBJ2-1, with TRBD2 matching over 7 bases. Germline lookup yields CDR1 MNHEY and CDR2 SVGAGI. The ends lost 5 bases at V and 8 bases at J; junction bases unmatched: 9. The CDR3 is 14 residues long. CDR3 region: CASSTWTRVDEQFF. CDR3 nucleotides: TGTGCCAGCAGTACTTGGACTAGAGTCGATGAGCAGTTCTTC.

J is TRBJ1-2 and V is TRBV25-1, with 7 positions matching TRBD1. The CDR3 has 15 amino acids. V shed 4 bases and J 8 bases; nucleotides not matched to a gene: 13. Per germline, CDR1 MGHDK and CDR2 SYGVNS. DNA for the CDR3: TGTGCCAGCAGTGGACTTGAGACAGGGCAGGAAGGCTACACCTTC. As protein: CASSGLETGQEGYTF.

The chain recombines TRBV7-3 with TRBJ2-7; D unresolved. V lost 5 bases to trimming and J lost 0 bases, with 8 bases between them. The CDR3 is 13 residues long. CDR1 is SGHTA, CDR2 FQGTGA, per germline. Here the CDR3 DNA reads TGTGCCAGCAGCCCGTCTATCTCCTACGAGCAGTACTTC. Translation: CASSPSISYEQYF.

V usage is TRBV11-2 and J usage is TRBJ2-4; the D gene is possibly TRBD2 (6 bases). Germline values: CDR1 SGHAT, CDR2 FQNNGV. The CDR3 has 18 residues. V dropped 4 bases and J dropped 0 bases, with 19 bases sitting between them. The CDR3 spells CASSSTAGRTLAKNIQYF. The CDR3, as DNA: TGTGCCAGCAGCTCCACCGCGGGACGGACGTTAGCCAAAAACATTCAGTACTTC.

The rearrangement joins TRBV7-7 to TRBJ2-3; TRBD2 is a possible D gene (6 bases). The CDR3 covers 14 residues. Germline V gene data show CDR1 as SSHAT and CDR2 as FNYEAQ (reference sequence). V shed 4 bases and J shed 4 bases, with 12 bases lying between them. CDR3 sequence (DNA): TGTGCCAGCAGCTCAGCTAGCGCAGCAGATACGCAGTATTTT. It specifies CASSSASAADTQYF.